This T cell receptor (beta chain) was obtained from a study of CD8 T cells in ankylosing spondylitis. Findings and limits, study-wide: As reported, disease-linked clones showed significant enrichment in matched ankylosing spondylitis synovial fluid. A TCR beta motif of about 8 highly homologous variants seemed to mark ankylosing spondylitis blood.

Via MiXCR, TCRdb re-called the 5' RACE reads, giving one row per CDR3 protein. The sample consists of about 160,000 distinct CDR3 sequences, about 17% of them appearing once. In regard to this clonotype: Its antigen is not known.

CDR3 length: 15 residues. V was trimmed by 1 base and J by 5 bases, leaving 14 bases between them. Germline V lookup: CDR1 LGHNA, CDR2 YNFKEQ. The sample taken for sequencing was blood, either unsorted or a sorted T cell fraction (not recorded which). The chain links TRBV4-2 to TRBJ1-1, with D maybe TRBD1 (6 bases). The sequence derives from a male donor with ankylosing spondylitis or in good health (not recorded which). The DNA for the CDR3 is TGTGCCAGCAGCCAAGGGATTACAGGGAAAACTGAAGCTTTCTTT. Amino acids: CASSQGITGKTEAFF.